This TCR beta chain was documented in a study of cytomegalovirus exposure and HLA in healthy donors. The PCR ran on 60 Vbeta and 13 Jbeta primers. Sequencing was performed with immunoSEQ multiplex PCR; in TCRdb, only in-frame clones are kept and a portion is missing. The sample records about 150,000 clones, nearly 80% being singletons. The length of the CDR3 is 17 residues. The germline V and J ends were trimmed by 3 bases and 0 bases, with 15 bases remaining between them. Germline-derived CDR1 and CDR2 are SNHLY and FYNNEI. The receptor was isolated from a middle-aged woman in good health and CMV-seronegative. This chain joins TRBV2 and TRBJ2-1, with D perhaps TRBD2 (5 bases). Sequenced input: PBMCs. The DNA of the CDR3 is TGTGCCAGCAGTGATCCGGGCGGGCGGAGCTCCTACAATGAGCAGTTCTTC. It yields the protein CASSDPGGRSSYNEQFF.